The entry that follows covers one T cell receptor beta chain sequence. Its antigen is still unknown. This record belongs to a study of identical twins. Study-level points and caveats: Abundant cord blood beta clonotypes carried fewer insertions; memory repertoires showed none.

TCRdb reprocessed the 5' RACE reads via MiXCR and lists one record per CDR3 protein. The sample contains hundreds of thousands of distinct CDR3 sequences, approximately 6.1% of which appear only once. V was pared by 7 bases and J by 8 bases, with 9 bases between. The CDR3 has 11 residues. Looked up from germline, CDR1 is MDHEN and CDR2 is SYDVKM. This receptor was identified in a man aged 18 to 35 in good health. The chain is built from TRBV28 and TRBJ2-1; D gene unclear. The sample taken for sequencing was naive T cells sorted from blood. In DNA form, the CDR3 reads TGTGCCAGCATGGTCGGCTATGAGCAGTTCTTC. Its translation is CASMVGYEQFF.